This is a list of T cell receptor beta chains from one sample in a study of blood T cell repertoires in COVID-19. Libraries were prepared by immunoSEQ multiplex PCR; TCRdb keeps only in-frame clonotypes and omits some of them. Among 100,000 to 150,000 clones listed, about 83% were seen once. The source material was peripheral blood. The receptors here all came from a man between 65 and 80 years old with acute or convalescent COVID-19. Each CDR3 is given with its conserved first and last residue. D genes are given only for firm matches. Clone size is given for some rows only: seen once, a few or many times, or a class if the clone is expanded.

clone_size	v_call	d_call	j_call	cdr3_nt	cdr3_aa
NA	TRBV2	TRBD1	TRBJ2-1	TGTGCCAGCCTTACCGGGACAGGGGGCTATGAGCAGTTCTTC	CASLTGTGGYEQFF
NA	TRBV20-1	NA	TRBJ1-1	TGCAGTGCGGTCTATCTCACTGAAGCTTTCTTT	CSAVYLTEAFF
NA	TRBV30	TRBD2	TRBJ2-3	TGTGCCTGGGGAGCGGGGGGCACGCAGTATTTT	CAWGAGGTQYF
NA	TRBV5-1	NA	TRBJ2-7	TGCGCCAGCAGTTCAGGGGCGAGCGACGAGCAGTACTTC	CASSSGASDEQYF
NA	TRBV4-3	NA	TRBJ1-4	TGCGCCAGCAGCCAAGATAATGGGCAGGGGATAAATGAAAAACTGTTTTTT	CASSQDNGQGINEKLFF
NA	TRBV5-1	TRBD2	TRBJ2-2	TGCGCCAGCAGCCCGGAGGCTAGCGGGGCCTCCGGGGAGCTGTTTTTT	CASSPEASGASGELFF
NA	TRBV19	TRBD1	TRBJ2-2	TGTGCCACCGCACCCCGGGACAGGGGGAACACCGGGGAGCTGTTTTTT	CATAPRDRGNTGELFF
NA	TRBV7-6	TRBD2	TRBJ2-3	TGTGCCAGCAGCCCCCGGGCAGCGGGAACCACAGATACGCAGTATTTT	CASSPRAAGTTDTQYF
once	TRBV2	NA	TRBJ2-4	TGTGCCAGCAGTGGGACAGATCAAAACATTCAGTACTTC	CASSGTDQNIQYF
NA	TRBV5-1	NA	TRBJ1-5	TGCGCCAGCAGCTTGCTGCAGCCCCAGCATTTT	CASSLLQPQHF
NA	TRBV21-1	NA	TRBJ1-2	TGTGCCAGAAGAGGAGGCTACACCTTC	CARRGGYTF
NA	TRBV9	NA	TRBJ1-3	TGTGCCAGCAGCGTAATCCCCTCGGGAAACACCATATATTTT	CASSVIPSGNTIYF
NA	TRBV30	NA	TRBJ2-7	TGTGCCTGGAGTCACGGACAGATCTTGAGGTCCTACGAGCAGTACTTC	CAWSHGQILRSYEQYF
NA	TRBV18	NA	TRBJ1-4	TGTGCCAGCTCACCAGTAACAGGGCTGGGGGAAAAACTGTTTTTT	CASSPVTGLGEKLFF
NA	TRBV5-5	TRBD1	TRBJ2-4	TGTGCCAGCAGCTTCAAGGGGGCGGGAAACATTCAGTACTTC	CASSFKGAGNIQYF
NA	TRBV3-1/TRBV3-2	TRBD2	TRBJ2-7	TGTGCCAGCAGCGGAAGCGGGAGCTCCTACGAGCAGTACTTC	CASSGSGSSYEQYF
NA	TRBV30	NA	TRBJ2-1	TGTGCCTGGGCCCGGAGCTCCTACAATGAGCAGTTCTTC	CAWARSSYNEQFF
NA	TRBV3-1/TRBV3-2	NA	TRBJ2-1	TGTGCCAGCAGCCAGCCTTTAGCAACCCCCTCCTACAATGAGCAGTTCTTC	CASSQPLATPSYNEQFF
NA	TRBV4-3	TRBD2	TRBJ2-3	TGCGCCAGCAGCCAAAGAATGGGCGGGGGGGTGACAGATACGCAGTATTTT	CASSQRMGGGVTDTQYF
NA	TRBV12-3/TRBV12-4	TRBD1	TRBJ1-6	TGTGCCAGCAGTACAGGGGCGAACTCACCCCTCCACTTT	CASSTGANSPLHF
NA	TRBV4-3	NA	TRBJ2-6	TGCGCCAGCAGCCCCAGGGAGCACGACAGGGTCCTGACTTTC	CASSPREHDRVLTF
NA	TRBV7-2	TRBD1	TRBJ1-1	TGTGCCAGCAGCTTAGAGGGGGCAACGGGAGCTTTCTTT	CASSLEGATGAFF
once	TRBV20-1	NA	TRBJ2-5	TGCAGTGCTAGTGTTAGCTGGGAGACCCAGTACTTC	CSASVSWETQYF
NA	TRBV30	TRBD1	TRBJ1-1	TGTGCCTGGATGCAGGGGGAGAACACTGAAGCTTTCTTT	CAWMQGENTEAFF
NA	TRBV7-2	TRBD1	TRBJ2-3	TGTGCCAGCAGCTCAACCGCCACCCGACAGGGGGCGACAGATACGCAGTATTTT	CASSSTATRQGATDTQYF
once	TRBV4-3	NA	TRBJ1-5	TGCGCCAGCAGCCAAGAACAGGGTCTGGGTCAGCCCCAGCATTTT	CASSQEQGLGQPQHF
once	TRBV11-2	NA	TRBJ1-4	TGTGCCAGCAGCTCCCGGTACTTTAATGAAAAACTGTTTTTT	CASSSRYFNEKLFF
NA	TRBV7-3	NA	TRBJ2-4	TGTGCCAGCAGTGTAGAGAGGGGGAACATTCAGTACTTC	CASSVERGNIQYF
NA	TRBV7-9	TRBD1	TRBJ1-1	TGTGCCAGCAGCTTTTGGAGGCAGGGGGAGTGGGCTGAAGCTTTCTTT	CASSFWRQGEWAEAFF
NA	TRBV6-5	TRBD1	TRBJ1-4	TGTGCCAGCAAGACCTCCGGGACAGGGAGGGAAAAACTGTTTTTT	CASKTSGTGREKLFF
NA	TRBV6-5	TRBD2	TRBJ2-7	TGTGCCAGCAGCATGGGGCGGGAGGGTTACGAGCAGTACTTC	CASSMGREGYEQYF
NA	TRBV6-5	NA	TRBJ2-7	TGTGCCAGAACCTCAGGGGGGTCCTACGAGCAGTACTTC	CARTSGGSYEQYF
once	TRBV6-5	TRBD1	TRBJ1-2	TGTGCCAGCAGCCCGACAGGGGATCGTGGCTACACCTTC	CASSPTGDRGYTF
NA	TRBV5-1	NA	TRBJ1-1	TGCGCCAGCAGGGGAGGGGTCCCTAACACTGAAGCTTTCTTT	CASRGGVPNTEAFF
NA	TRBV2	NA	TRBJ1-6	TGTGCCAGCGATAGTAGTGTTAATTCACCCCTCCACTTT	CASDSSVNSPLHF
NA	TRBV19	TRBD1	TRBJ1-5	TGTGCCAGTAGTACCGCAGGGGGGCTGACGGGGCGAGCCCGGCCCCAGCATTTT	CASSTAGGLTGRARPQHF
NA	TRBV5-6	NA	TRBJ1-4	TGTGCCAGCAGCTGGGCCCTGGTAGGTGGCGAGGAAAAACTGTTTTTT	CASSWALVGGEEKLFF
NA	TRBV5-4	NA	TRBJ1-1	TGTGCCAGCAGCTATGGGCAGGGTAGAGGGAACACTGAAGCTTTCTTT	CASSYGQGRGNTEAFF
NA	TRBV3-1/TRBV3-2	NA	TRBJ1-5	TGTGCCAGCAGCCAAGGAGGTCAGCCCCAGCATTTT	CASSQGGQPQHF
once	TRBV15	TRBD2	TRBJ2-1	TGTGCCACCAGCCCGCGGACTAGCGGGACGGTTGAGCAGTTCTTC	CATSPRTSGTVEQFF
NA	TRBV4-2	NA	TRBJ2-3	TGTGCCAGCAGCCAAGAGGGGGGGCCTTTCACAGATACGCAGTATTTT	CASSQEGGPFTDTQYF
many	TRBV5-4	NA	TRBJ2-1	TGTGCCAGCAGCTTGACATCTAGCTCCTACAATGAGCAGTTCTTC	CASSLTSSSYNEQFF
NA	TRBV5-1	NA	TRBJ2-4	TGCGCCAGCAGCTTGGGTGGAACTGAGGACATTCAGTACTTC	CASSLGGTEDIQYF
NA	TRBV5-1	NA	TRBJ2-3	TGCGCCAGCAGCTTGGCAGGGTTTGCAGATACGCAGTATTTT	CASSLAGFADTQYF
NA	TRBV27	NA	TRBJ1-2	TGTGCCAGCAGGCCCGGGGGACCTAACTATGGCTACACCTTC	CASRPGGPNYGYTF
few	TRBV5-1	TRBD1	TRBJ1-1	TGCGCCACCATGGCCGGGACAGGGACCACTGAAGCTTTCTTT	CATMAGTGTTEAFF
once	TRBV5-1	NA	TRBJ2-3	TGCGCCAGCAGCTTGGCCCCGATAGCGGTTTTCACAGATACGCAGTATTTT	CASSLAPIAVFTDTQYF
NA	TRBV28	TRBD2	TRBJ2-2	TGTGCCAGCAGCTCCGGGGGGACCGGGGAGCTGTTTTTT	CASSSGGTGELFF
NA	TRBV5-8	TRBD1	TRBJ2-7	TGTGCCAGCAGCTTCGGGCAGGGGGCGGGCGAGCAGTACTTC	CASSFGQGAGEQYF
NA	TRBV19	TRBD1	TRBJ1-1	TGTGCCAGTAGGGACAGGGGGCCGGGGGACACTGAAGCTTTCTTT	CASRDRGPGDTEAFF
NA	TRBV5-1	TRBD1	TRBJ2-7	TGCGCCAGCAGCTTGGCAGGGGGCCCCCACGAGCAGTACTTC	CASSLAGGPHEQYF
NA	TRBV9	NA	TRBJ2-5	TGTGCCAGCAGCGTAGGAGGGATCCAAGAGACCCAGTACTTC	CASSVGGIQETQYF
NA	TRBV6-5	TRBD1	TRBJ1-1	TGTGCCAGCAGAATAAACAGGGGTGCAGGAGCTTTCTTT	CASRINRGAGAFF